This TCR beta chain comes out of a study of neurological immune-mediated disorders. TCRdb recomputed calls from the 5' RACE reads with MiXCR, one row per CDR3 protein. The repertoire holds tens of thousands of distinct CDR3 sequences, with approximately 10% as singletons. The CDR3 totals 16 residues. Germline V gene lookup returns CDR1 SGHRS and CDR2 YFSETQ. Trimming left V 2 bases short and J 2 bases short, with 17 bases between. This TCR came from a woman aged 25 to 39 with HTLV-1-associated myelopathy (HAM/TSP). This chain connects TRBV5-1 to TRBJ2-7; D remains unclear. Sequencing used CD4+ T cells from blood. CDR3 bases: TGCGCCAGCAGCTTCGGCGGCTCCCAGACAACCTACGAGCAGTACTTC. Amino acid sequence: CASSFGGSQTTYEQYF.